A selection of T cell receptor beta chains follows, all from one sample in a study of CD8+ T cells in alopecia areata. TCRdb keeps only in-frame clones here, not all; method: immunoSEQ multiplex PCR. The sample contains approximately 220,000 clones, about two fifths of which appear only once. The sample here was CD4+ T cells sorted from blood, taken at approximately week 34, from a patient treated with tofacitinib. All receptors derive from a human donor with alopecia areata. CDR3s include the opening cysteine and the closing phenylalanine or tryptophan. Fields, in order: V gene, J gene, D gene, clone size, CDR3 protein, CDR3 DNA. D genes are given only for firm matches. Clone size is not always given. Where it is, it says once, few, many or a class for expanded clones.

TRBV10-3,TRBJ2-1,TRBD2,many,CAISGSSGSSYNEQFF,TGTGCCATCAGTGGGTCTAGCGGGAGCTCCTACAATGAGCAGTTCTTC
TRBV12-5,TRBJ1-1,.,.,CASAIDWGTEAFF,TGTGCTAGTGCTATAGACTGGGGCACTGAAGCTTTCTTT
TRBV19,TRBJ2-7,TRBD1,.,CASSGTGERYEQYF,TGTGCCAGTAGTGGGACAGGGGAACGCTACGAGCAGTACTTC
TRBV7-9,TRBJ2-7,TRBD1,.,CASSSGQGRPYEQYF,TGTGCCAGCAGCTCCGGACAGGGGAGGCCCTACGAGCAGTACTTC
TRBV27,TRBJ1-2,.,few,CASSIHRANYGYTF,TGTGCCAGCAGCATACACAGAGCTAACTATGGCTACACCTTC
TRBV6-1,TRBJ1-2,.,few,CASSDTGSRHGYTF,TGTGCCAGCAGTGATACAGGGTCAAGACATGGCTACACCTTC
TRBV4-1,TRBJ2-1,TRBD2,.,CASSQGTSGSGGPYNEQFF,TGCGCCAGCAGCCAAGGGACTAGCGGGAGTGGAGGACCCTACAATGAGCAGTTCTTC
TRBV14,TRBJ2-1,TRBD1,few,CASSRDRGVYEQFF,TGTGCCAGCAGCCGGGACAGGGGTGTCTATGAGCAGTTCTTC
TRBV20-1,TRBJ2-7,.,few,CSASGGYEQYF,TGCAGTGCTAGTGGGGGGTACGAGCAGTACTTC
TRBV7-2,TRBJ2-7,.,.,CASSLGLPASSYEQYF,TGTGCCAGCAGCTTAGGTTTGCCAGCGAGCTCCTACGAGCAGTACTTC
TRBV9,TRBJ2-1,TRBD1,.,CASSSRTGGYYNEQFF,TGTGCCAGCAGCTCACGGACAGGGGGCTACTACAATGAGCAGTTCTTC